The next 8 T cell receptor beta chains were all read from a single sample in a study of cytomegalovirus exposure and HLA in healthy donors (dated by TCRdb to about 2017). Library creation used the immunoSEQ multiplex PCR assay. TCRdb limited this immuneACCESS table to in-frame rearrangements with V and J called. A share of clones is missing; checked studies link under half to unresolved V genes, and the rest is unexplained. Within this sample are under 200,000 clones, with around 92% of them counted one time only. The ten top clones hold 4.2% of the sample. Sequenced input: PBMCs. The source is a young man in good health and CMV-seropositive.

This chain links TRBV4-1 with TRBJ1-2; the match to TRBD1 covers 10 bases. Germline loops: CDR1 MGHRA, CDR2 YSYEKL. CDR3 size: 18 residues. Losses at the gene ends were 0 bases for V and 1 base for J; bases not matched to a gene: 8. The CDR3 loop is CASSQDPDRGIHNYGYTF. The CDR3 DNA reads TGCGCCAGCAGCCAAGATCCGGACAGGGGGATTCATAACTATGGCTACACCTTC.

Only one count was recorded for this clone. This chain joins TRBV27 and TRBJ2-5; 13 positions match TRBD2. Germline CDR1 reads MNHEY; CDR2 reads SMNVEV (reference sequence). This CDR3 is built from 14 residues. The V segment lost 8 bases and the J segment 2 bases; nucleotides outside the gene matches: 2. CDR3 coding DNA: TGTGCCAGCCGGGGACTAGCGGGGCAAGAGACCCAGTACTTC. Translation gives CASRGLAGQETQYF.

This clone was seen more than once but under ten times. The CDR3: CASSPVDTYYEQYF. The CDR3 DNA follows: TGTGCCAGCTCCCCAGTGGACACCTACTACGAGCAGTACTTC. This chain connects TRBV18 to TRBJ2-7; possibly TRBD1 for D (5 bases). Germline V gene sequence: CDR1 KGHSH, CDR2 LQKENI. V dropped 6 bases and J dropped 3 bases, with 15 bases sitting between them. This CDR3 is built from 14 residues.

The gene calls are TRBV7-9 and TRBJ2-1, with TRBD2 matching over 7 bases. This CDR3 has 15 amino acids. The V gene's germline CDR1 is SEHNR and CDR2 FQNEAQ (reference sequence). V shed 5 bases and J 7 bases; nucleotides not matched to a gene: 11. The CDR3 region is CASSPLAGVENEQFF. The CDR3 bases are TGTGCCAGCAGCCCTTTGGCGGGAGTGGAAAATGAGCAGTTCTTC.

The V and J genes are TRBV7-9 and TRBJ1-4; D unresolved. V was clipped by 7 bases and J by 7 bases, with 10 bases between them. CDR1 and CDR2 from the germline V gene are SEHNR and FQNEAQ (reference sequence). The CDR3 runs to 12 residues. The CDR3 is CASTVPGEKLFF. CDR3 sequence (DNA): TGTGCCAGCACGGTACCGGGTGAAAAACTGTTTTTT. Complete variable domain (other parts from reference TRBV7-9 and TRBJ1-4): DTGVSQNPRHKITKRGQNVTFRCDPISEHNRLYWYRQTLGQGPEFLTYFQNEAQLEKSRLLSDRFSAERPKGSFSTLEIQRTEQGDSAMYLCASTVPGEKLFFGSGTQLSVL.

The genes are TRBV9 and TRBJ2-3; no firm D call. Trimming took 0 bases from V and 3 from J, leaving 2 bases between them. The germline CDR1 and CDR2 sequences are SGDLS and YYNGEE. CDR3 length: 12 amino acids. The CDR3 region is CASSVATDTQYF. The CDR3 DNA is TGTGCCAGCAGCGTAGCGACAGATACGCAGTATTTT.

The chain employs TRBV9 and TRBJ2-4; a possible D gene is TRBD1 (6 bases). This CDR3 has 14 residues. V was shortened by 3 bases and J by 7 bases, with 14 bases between the two germline ends. CDR1 is SGDLS, CDR2 YYNGEE, per germline. Here the CDR3 DNA reads TGTGCCAGCAGCGCCGGACAGATCGACAACATTCAGTACTTC. It specifies CASSAGQIDNIQYF.

This chain joins TRBV15 and TRBJ2-1; D is unclear. V was cut by 2 bases and J by 3 bases, with 5 bases left in between. Germline CDR1 reads LNHNV; CDR2 reads YYDKDF (reference sequence). The CDR3 is 13 amino acids. The chain's CDR3 is CATSRPNYNEQFF. For the CDR3, the DNA is TGTGCCACCAGCAGACCCAACTACAATGAGCAGTTCTTC.